The clone carrying this T cell receptor (beta chain) turned up a few times. Its specificity is unknown. The data originate from a study of T cell responses to AZD1222 COVID-19 vaccine. About the research overall: Pooled samples include second doses given at about 4 or 12 weeks.

Study observations and caveats: Seropositive AZD1222 recipients at baseline numbered only five or six. At 160-218 and 743-854, vaccine-associated CD4 TCRs were dominant, and they spanned spike.

Here immunoSEQ multiplex PCR was the method, and the copy in TCRdb shows in-frame clones only, minus some. The sample includes 170,000 or so clones, 90% seen only once; the top ten take less than 1.6%. This CDR3 has 12 residues. V was clipped by 3 bases and J by 4 bases, with 6 bases between them. Looked up from germline, CDR1 is MDHEN and CDR2 is SYDVKM. Sequenced here: peripheral blood, sampled on day 0 of AZD1222 vaccination. This chain links TRBV28 with TRBJ1-2; D unresolved. This clonotype originated in an adult in good health. CDR3 sequence reads: CASSFDLYGYTF. CDR3 coding DNA: TGTGCCAGCAGTTTTGACCTCTATGGCTACACCTTC.